This T cell receptor beta chain derives from a study of graft-versus-host responses after intestinal transplantation. Study overall: As for transplant type, recipients had multivisceral, liver-intestinal, or isolated intestinal grafts. Induction using anti-thymocyte globulin, followed by tacrolimus and steroids for roughly 3 years, was given to all recipients. Regarding the study as a whole: Present in recipient marrow, GvH clones included some that appeared first in ileum or blood. The study found high graft-versus-host to host-versus-graft clonal ratios in allografts of patients with graft-donor T cell macrochimerism.

TCRdb keeps only in-frame clones here, not all; method: immunoSEQ multiplex PCR. The repertoire holds about 99,000 clones, approximately 93% seen once, with 1.2% in the top ten. CDR1 SGDLS and CDR2 YYNGEE come from the germline V gene. The CDR3 spans 17 residues. Trimming cost V 0 bases and J 7 bases; bases outside gene matches: 9. Points on this clone: Its antigen is not identified.

The receptor comes from a human donor who received an intestinal transplant. The chain is built from TRBV9 and TRBJ2-2; 10 nucleotides agree with TRBD2. Sequenced material: unstimulated CD8+ T cells sorted from spleen or lymph node cells, taken before intestinal transplant. CDR3 sequence: CASSVDGSGGAFGELFF. The DNA for the CDR3 is TGTGCCAGCAGCGTAGACGGGAGCGGGGGGGCGTTCGGGGAGCTGTTTTTT.